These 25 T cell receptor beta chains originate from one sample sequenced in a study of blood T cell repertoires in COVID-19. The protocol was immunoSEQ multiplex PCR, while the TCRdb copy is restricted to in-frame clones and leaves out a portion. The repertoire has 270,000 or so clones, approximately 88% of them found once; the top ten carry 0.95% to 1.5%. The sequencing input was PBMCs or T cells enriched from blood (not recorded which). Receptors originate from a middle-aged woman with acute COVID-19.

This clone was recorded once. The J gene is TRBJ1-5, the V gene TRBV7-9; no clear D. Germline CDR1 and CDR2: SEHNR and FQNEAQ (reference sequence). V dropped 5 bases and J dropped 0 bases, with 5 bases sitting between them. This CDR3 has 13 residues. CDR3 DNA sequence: TGTGCCAGCAGCCCCTTTAGCAATCAGCCCCAGCATTTT. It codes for CASSPFSNQPQHF.

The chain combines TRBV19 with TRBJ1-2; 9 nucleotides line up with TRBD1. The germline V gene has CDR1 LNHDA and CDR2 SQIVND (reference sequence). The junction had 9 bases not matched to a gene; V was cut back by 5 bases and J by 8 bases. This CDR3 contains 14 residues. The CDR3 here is CASSPVQGQGGYTF. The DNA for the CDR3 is TGTGCCAGTAGTCCCGTCCAGGGACAGGGAGGCTACACCTTC.

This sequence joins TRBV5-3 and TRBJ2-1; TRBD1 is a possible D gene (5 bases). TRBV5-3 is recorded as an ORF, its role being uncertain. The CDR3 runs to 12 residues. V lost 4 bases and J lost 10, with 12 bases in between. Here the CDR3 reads CARSTHRREQFF. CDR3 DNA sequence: TGTGCCAGAAGCACACACAGGAGAGAGCAGTTCTTC.

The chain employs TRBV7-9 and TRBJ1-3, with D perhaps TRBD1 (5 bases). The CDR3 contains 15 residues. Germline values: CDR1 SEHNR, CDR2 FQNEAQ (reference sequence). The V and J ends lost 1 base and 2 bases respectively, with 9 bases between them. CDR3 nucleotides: TGTGCCAGCAGCTTAGTCTCAGGGACTGGAAACACCATATATTTT. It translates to CASSLVSGTGNTIYF. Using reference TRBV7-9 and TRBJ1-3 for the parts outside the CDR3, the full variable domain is DTGVSQNPRHKITKRGQNVTFRCDPISEHNRLYWYRQTLGQGPEFLTYFQNEAQLEKSRLLSDRFSAERPKGSFSTLEIQRTEQGDSAMYLCASSLVSGTGNTIYFGEGSWLTVV.

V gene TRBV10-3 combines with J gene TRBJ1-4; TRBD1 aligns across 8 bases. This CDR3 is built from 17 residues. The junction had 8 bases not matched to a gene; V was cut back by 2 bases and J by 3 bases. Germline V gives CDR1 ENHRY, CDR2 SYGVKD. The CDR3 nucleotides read TGTGCCATCAGTGAGACCATGCAGGGGGCGGCTAATGAAAAACTGTTTTTT. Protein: CAISETMQGAANEKLFF.

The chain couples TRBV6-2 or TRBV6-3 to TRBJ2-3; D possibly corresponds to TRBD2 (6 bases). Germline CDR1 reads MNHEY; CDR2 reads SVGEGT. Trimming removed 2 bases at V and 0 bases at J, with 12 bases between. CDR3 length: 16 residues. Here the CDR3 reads CASSYGHSGSTDTQYF. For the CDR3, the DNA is TGTGCCAGCAGTTACGGGCATAGCGGTAGCACAGATACGCAGTATTTT.

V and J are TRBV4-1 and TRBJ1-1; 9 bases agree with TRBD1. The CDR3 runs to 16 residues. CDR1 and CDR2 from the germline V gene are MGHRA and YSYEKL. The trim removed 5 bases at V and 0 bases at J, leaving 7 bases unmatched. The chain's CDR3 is CASSDRDRVMNTEAFF. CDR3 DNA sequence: TGCGCCAGCAGCGACCGGGACAGGGTAATGAACACTGAAGCTTTCTTT.

CDR3: CASSGPGQGSNSPLHF. DNA of the CDR3: TGTGCCAGCAGCGGGCCGGGACAGGGGTCGAATTCACCCCTCCACTTT. V usage is TRBV5-6 and J usage is TRBJ1-6; 10 bases are shared with TRBD1. J lost 7 bases, V lost 4 bases, and 8 bases had no gene match. The CDR3 spans 16 residues. Germline assignment: CDR1 SGHDT and CDR2 YYEEEE.

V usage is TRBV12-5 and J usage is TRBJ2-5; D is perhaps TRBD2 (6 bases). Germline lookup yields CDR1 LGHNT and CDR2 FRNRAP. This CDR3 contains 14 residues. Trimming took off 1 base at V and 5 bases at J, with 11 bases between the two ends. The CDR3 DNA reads TGTGCTAGTGGTTTGGGCACCAGCGGGGAGACCCAGTACTTC. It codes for CASGLGTSGETQYF.

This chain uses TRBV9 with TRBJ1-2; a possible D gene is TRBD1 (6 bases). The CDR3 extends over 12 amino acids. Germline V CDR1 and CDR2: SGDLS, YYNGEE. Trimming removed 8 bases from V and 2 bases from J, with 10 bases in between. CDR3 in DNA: TGTGCCAGTCACGACAGGAACTATGGCTACACCTTC. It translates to CASHDRNYGYTF. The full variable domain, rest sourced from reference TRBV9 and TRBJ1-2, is DSGVTQTPKHLITATGQRVTLRCSPRSGDLSVYWYQQSLDQGLQFLIQYYNGEERAKGNILERFSAQQFPDLHSELNLSSLELGDSALYFCASHDRNYGYTFGSGTRLTVV.

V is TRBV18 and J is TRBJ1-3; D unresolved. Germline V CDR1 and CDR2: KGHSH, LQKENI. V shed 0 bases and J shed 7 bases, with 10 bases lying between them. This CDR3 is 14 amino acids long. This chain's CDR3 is CASSPPAQRNTIYF. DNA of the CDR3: TGTGCCAGCTCACCACCGGCCCAGAGGAACACCATATATTTT.

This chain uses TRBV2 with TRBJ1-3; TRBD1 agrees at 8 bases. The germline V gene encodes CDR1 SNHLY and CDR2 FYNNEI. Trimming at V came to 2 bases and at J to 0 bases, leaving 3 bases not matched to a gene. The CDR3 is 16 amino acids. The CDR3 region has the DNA TGTGCCAGCAGTGAACCGGGACAGGTCTCTGGAAACACCATATATTTT. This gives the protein CASSEPGQVSGNTIYF. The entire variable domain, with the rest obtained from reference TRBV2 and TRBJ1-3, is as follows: EPEVTQTPSHQVTQMGQEVILRCVPISNHLYFYWYRQILGQKVEFLVSFYNNEISEKSEIFDDQFSVERPDGSNFTLKIRSTKLEDSAMYFCASSEPGQVSGNTIYFGEGSWLTVV.

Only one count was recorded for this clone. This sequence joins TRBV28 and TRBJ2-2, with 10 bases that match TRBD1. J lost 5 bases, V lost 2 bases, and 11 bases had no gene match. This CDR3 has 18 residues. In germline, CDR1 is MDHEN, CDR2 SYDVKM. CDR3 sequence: CASSLINLGTGVTGELFF. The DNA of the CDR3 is TGTGCCAGCAGTTTAATAAATTTAGGGACAGGGGTGACCGGGGAGCTGTTTTTT.

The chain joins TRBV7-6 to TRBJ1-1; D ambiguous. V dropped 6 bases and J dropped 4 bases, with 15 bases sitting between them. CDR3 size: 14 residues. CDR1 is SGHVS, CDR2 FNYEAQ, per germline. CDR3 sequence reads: CASRDGGMRTEAFF. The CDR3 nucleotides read TGTGCCAGCAGGGACGGAGGGATGCGCACTGAAGCTTTCTTT.

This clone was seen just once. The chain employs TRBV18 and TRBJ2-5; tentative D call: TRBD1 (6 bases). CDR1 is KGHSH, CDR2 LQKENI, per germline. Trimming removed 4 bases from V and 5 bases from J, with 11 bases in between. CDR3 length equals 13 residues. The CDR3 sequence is CASSRGPRETQYF. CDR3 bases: TGTGCCAGCTCACGGGGGCCAAGGGAGACCCAGTACTTC. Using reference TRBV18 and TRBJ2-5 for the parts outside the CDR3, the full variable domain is NAGVMQNPRHLVRRRGQEARLRCSPMKGHSHVYWYRQLPEEGLKFMVYLQKENIIDESGMPKERFSAEFPKEGPSILRIQQVVRGDSAAYFCASSRGPRETQYFGPGTRLLVL.

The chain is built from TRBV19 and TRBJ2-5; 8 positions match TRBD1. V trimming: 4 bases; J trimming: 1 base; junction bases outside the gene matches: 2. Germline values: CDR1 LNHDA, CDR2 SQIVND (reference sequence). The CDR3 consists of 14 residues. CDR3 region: CASSTTGGQETQYF. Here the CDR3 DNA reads TGTGCCAGTAGTACCACAGGGGGCCAAGAGACCCAGTACTTC.

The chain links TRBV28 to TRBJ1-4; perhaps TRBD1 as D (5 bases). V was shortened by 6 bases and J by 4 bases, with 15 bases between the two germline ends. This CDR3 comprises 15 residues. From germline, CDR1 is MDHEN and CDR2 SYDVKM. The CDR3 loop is CASRLDTTFNEKLFF. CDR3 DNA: TGTGCCAGCAGACTGGACACCACCTTTAATGAAAAACTGTTTTTT.

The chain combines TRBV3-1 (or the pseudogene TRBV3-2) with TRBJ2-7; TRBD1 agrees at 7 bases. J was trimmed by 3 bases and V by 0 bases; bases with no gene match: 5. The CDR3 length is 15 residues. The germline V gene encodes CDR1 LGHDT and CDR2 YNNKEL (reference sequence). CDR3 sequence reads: CASSQEGTAFYEQYF. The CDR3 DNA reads TGTGCCAGCAGCCAAGAGGGGACAGCGTTCTACGAGCAGTACTTC.

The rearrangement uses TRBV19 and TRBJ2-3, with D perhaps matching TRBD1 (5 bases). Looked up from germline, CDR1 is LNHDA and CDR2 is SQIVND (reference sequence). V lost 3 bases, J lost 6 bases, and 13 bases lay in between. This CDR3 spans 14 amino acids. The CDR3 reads CASSILGPEDTQYF. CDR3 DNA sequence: TGTGCCAGTAGTATCCTGGGGCCTGAGGATACGCAGTATTTT.

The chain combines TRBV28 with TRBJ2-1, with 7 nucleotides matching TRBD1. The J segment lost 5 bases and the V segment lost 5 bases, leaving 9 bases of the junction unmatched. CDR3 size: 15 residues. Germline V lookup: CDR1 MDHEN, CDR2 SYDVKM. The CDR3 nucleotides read TGTGCCAGCAGTCCGGGGACAGTCGTAAACAATGAGCAGTTCTTC. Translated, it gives CASSPGTVVNNEQFF.

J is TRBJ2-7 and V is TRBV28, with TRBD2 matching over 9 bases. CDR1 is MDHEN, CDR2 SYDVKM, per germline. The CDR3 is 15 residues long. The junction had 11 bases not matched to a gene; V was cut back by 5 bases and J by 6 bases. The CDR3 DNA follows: TGTGCCAGCAGTCCAGCCGGGCTAGCGGGAATCGAGCAGTACTTC. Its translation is CASSPAGLAGIEQYF.

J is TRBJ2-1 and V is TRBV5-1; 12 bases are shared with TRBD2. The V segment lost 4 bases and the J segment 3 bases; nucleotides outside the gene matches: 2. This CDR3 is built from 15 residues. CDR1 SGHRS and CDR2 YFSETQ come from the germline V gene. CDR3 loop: CASSRTSGIYNEQFF. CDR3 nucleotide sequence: TGCGCCAGCAGCCGGACTAGCGGGATCTACAATGAGCAGTTCTTC.

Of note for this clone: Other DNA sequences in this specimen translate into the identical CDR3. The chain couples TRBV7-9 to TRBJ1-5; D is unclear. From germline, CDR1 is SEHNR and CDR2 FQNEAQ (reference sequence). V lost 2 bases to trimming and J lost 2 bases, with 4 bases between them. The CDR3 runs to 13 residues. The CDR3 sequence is CASSLQGNQPQHF. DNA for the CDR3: TGTGCCAGCAGCTTACAGGGCAATCAGCCCCAGCATTTT.

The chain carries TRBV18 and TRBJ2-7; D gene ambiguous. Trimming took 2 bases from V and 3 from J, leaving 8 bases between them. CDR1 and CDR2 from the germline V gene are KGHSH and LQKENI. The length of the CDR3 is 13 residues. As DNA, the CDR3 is TGTGCCAGCTCACCAATAGAGAACTACGAGCAGTACTTC. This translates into CASSPIENYEQYF. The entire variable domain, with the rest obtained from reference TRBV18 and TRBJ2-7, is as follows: NAGVMQNPRHLVRRRGQEARLRCSPMKGHSHVYWYRQLPEEGLKFMVYLQKENIIDESGMPKERFSAEFPKEGPSILRIQQVVRGDSAAYFCASSPIENYEQYFGPGTRLTVT.

Here the CDR3 DNA reads TGTGCCTGGAACCTCCAGGGGGCTGACACTGAAGCTTTCTTT. Amino acids: CAWNLQGADTEAFF. The V call is TRBV30, the J call TRBJ1-1; 8 nucleotides align to TRBD1. CDR1 GTSNPN and CDR2 SVGIG come from the germline V gene (reference sequence). V shed 4 bases, J shed 3 bases, and the junction held 7 bases outside the gene matches. CDR3 length: 14 residues.